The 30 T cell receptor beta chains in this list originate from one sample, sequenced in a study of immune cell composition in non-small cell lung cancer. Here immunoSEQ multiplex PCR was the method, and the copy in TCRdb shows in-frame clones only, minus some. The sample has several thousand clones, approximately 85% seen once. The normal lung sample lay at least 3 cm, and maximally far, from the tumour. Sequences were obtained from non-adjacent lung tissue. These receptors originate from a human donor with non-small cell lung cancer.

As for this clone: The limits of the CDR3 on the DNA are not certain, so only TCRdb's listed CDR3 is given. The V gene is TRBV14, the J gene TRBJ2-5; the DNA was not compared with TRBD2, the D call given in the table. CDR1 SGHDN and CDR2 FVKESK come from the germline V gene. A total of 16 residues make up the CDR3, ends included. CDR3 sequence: CASSQYFGAGGETQYF.

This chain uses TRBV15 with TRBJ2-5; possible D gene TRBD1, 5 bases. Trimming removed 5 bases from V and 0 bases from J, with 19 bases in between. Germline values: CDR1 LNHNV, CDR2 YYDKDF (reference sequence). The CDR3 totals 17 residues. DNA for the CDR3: TGTGCCACCAGCTTGGCGGACATCCTTTTGTACCAAGAGACCCAGTACTTC. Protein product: CATSLADILLYQETQYF.

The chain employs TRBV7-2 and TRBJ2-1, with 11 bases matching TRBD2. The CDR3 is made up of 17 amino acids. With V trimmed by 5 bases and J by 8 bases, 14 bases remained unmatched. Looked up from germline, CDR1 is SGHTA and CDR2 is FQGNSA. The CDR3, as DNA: TGTGCCAGCAGCGCGCTCTTAGCGGGGGGGCCAAGGTATGAGCAGTTCTTC. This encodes CASSALLAGGPRYEQFF.

Written as DNA, the CDR3 is TGTGCCAGCAGTGGGGAGACCCAGTACTTC. Its protein product is CASSGETQYF. The V and J genes are TRBV25-1 and TRBJ2-5; D not certain. The CDR3 spans 10 residues. V was pared by 4 bases and J by 5 bases, with 2 bases between. Germline V lookup: CDR1 MGHDK, CDR2 SYGVNS.

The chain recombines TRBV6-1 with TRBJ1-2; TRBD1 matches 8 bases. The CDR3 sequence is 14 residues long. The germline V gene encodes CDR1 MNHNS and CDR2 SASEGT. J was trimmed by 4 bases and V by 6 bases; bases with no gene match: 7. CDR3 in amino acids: CASSSPGGFYGYTF. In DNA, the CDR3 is TGTGCCAGCAGCTCCCCAGGGGGCTTCTATGGCTACACCTTC.

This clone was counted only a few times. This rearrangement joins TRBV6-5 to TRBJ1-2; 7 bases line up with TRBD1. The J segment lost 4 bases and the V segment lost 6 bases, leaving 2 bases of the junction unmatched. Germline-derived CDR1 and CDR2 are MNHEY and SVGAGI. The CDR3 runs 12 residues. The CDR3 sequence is CASSDRAYGYTF. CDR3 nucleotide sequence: TGTGCCAGCAGCGACAGGGCCTATGGCTACACCTTC.

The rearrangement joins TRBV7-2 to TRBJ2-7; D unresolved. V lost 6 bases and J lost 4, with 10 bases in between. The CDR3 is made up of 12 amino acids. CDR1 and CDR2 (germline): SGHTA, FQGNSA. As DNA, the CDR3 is TGTGCCAGCAGGTCGGTTTCATACGAGCAGTACTTC. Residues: CASRSVSYEQYF.

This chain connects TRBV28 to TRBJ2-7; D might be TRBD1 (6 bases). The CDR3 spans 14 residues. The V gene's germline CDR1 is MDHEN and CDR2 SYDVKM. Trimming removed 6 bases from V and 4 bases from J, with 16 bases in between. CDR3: CASSSRTVLYEQYF. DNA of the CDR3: TGTGCCAGCAGCTCCAGGACAGTTTTGTACGAGCAGTACTTC. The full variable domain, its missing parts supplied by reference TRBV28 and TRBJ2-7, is DVKVTQSSRYLVKRTGEKVFLECVQDMDHENMFWYRQDPGLGLRLIYFSYDVKMKEKGDIPEGYSVSREKKERFSLILESASTNQTSMYLCASSSRTVLYEQYFGPGTRLTVT.

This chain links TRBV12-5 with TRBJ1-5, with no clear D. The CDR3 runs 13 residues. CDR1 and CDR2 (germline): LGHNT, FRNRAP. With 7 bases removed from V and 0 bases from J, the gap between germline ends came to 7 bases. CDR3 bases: TGTGCTAGTGTTAGGTATAGCAATCAGCCCCAGCATTTT. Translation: CASVRYSNQPQHF. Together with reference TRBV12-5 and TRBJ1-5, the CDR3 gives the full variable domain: DARVTQTPRHKVTEMGQEVTMRCQPILGHNTVFWYRQTMMQGLELLAYFRNRAPLDDSGMPKDRFSAEMPDATLATLKIQPSEPRDSAVYFCASVRYSNQPQHFGDGTRLSIL.

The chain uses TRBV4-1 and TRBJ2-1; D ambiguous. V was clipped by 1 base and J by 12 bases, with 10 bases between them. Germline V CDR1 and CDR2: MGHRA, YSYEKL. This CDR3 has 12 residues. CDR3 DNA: TGCGCCAGCAGCCAAGGGGCCGACCCGCAGTTCTTC. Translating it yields CASSQGADPQFF.

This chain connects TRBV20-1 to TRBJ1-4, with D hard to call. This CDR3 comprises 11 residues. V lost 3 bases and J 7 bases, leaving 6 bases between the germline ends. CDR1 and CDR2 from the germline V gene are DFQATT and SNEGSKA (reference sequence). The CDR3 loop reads CSASSIEKLFF. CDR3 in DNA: TGCAGTGCTAGTTCGATTGAAAAACTGTTTTTT.

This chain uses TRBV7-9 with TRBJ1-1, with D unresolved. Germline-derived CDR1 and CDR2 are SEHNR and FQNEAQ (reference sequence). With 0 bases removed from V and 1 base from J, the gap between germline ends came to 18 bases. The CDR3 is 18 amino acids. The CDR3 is CASSLASGLSGGNTEAFF. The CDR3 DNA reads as TGTGCCAGCAGCTTAGCCTCCGGTCTCTCCGGAGGGAACACTGAAGCTTTCTTT.

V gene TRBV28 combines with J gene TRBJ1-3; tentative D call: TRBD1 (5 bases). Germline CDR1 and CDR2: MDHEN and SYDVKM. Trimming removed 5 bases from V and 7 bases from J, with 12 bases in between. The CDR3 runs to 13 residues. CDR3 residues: CASSRRVANTIYF. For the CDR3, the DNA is TGTGCCAGCAGTCGCAGGGTAGCTAACACCATATATTTT.

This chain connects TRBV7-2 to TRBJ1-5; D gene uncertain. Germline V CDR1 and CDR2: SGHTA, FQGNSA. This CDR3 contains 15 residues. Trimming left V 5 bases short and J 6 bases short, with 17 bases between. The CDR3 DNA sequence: TGTGCCAGCAGCGCCGGGCCGGTTCGAGGTCAGCCCCAGCATTTT. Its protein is CASSAGPVRGQPQHF.

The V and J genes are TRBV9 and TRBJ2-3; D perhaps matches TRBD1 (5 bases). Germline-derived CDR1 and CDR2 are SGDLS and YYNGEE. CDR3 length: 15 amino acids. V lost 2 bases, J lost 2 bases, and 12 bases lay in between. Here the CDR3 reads CASSVSPRDTDTQYF. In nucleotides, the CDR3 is TGTGCCAGCAGCGTCAGCCCCAGGGACACAGATACGCAGTATTTT. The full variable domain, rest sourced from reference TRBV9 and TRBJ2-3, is DSGVTQTPKHLITATGQRVTLRCSPRSGDLSVYWYQQSLDQGLQFLIQYYNGEERAKGNILERFSAQQFPDLHSELNLSSLELGDSALYFCASSVSPRDTDTQYFGPGTRLTVL.

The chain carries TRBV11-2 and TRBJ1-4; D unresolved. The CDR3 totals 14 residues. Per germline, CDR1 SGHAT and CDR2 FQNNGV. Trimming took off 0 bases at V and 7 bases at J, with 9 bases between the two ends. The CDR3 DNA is TGTGCCAGCAGCTTAGAGGGAGTTAGTGAAAAACTGTTTTTT. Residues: CASSLEGVSEKLFF.

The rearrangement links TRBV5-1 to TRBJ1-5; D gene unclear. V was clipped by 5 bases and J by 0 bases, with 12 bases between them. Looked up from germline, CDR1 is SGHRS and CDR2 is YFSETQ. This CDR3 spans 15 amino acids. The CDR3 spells CASSPLGYSNQPQHF. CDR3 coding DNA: TGCGCCAGCAGTCCTTTGGGATATAGCAATCAGCCCCAGCATTTT.

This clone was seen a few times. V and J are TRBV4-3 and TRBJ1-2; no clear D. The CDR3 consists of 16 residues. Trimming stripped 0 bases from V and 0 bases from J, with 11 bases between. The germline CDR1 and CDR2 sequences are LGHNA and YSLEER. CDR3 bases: TGCGCCAGCAGCCAAGATCTAAGTGTCACTAACTATGGCTACACCTTC. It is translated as CASSQDLSVTNYGYTF.

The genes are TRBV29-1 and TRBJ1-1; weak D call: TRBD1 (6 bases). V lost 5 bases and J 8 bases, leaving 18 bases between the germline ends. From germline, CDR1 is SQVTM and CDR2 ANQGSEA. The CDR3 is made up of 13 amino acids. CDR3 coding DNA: TGCAGCGTTCTGACAGGCCCCAGAGCGGAAGCTTTCTTT. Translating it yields CSVLTGPRAEAFF.

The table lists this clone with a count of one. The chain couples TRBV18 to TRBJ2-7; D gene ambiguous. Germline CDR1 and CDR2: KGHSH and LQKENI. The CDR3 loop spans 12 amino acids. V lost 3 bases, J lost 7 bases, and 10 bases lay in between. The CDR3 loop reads CASSPDILEQYF. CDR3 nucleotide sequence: TGTGCCAGCTCACCCGACATTTTGGAGCAGTACTTC.

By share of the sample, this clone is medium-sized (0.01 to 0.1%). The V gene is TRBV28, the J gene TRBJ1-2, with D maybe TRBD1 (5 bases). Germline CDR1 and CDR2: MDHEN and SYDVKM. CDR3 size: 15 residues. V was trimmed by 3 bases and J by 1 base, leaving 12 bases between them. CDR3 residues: CASSFLDIDNYGYTF. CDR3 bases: TGTGCCAGCAGTTTCTTGGACATCGATAACTATGGCTACACCTTC.

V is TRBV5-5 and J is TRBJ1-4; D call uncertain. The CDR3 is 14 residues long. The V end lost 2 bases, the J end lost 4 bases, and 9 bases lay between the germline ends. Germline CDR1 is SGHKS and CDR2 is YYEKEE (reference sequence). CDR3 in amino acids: CASSFGQRNEKLFF. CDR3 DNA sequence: TGTGCCAGCAGCTTCGGGCAGCGTAATGAAAAACTGTTTTTT.

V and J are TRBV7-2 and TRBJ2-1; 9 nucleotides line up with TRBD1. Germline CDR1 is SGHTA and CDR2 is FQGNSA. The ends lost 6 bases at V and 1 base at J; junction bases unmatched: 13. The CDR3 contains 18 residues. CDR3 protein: CASSLVGTGTPSYNEQFF. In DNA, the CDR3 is TGTGCCAGCAGTCTGGTGGGGACAGGGACCCCGTCCTACAATGAGCAGTTCTTC.

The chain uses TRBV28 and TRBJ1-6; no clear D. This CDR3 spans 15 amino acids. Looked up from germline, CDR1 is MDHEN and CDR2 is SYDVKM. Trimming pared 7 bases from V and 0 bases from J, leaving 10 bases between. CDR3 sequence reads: CASKLGSSYNSPLHF. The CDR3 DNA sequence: TGTGCCAGCAAGTTGGGCAGCTCCTATAATTCACCCCTCCACTTT. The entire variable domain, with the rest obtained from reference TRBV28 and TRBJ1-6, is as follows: DVKVTQSSRYLVKRTGEKVFLECVQDMDHENMFWYRQDPGLGLRLIYFSYDVKMKEKGDIPEGYSVSREKKERFSLILESASTNQTSMYLCASKLGSSYNSPLHFGNGTRLTVT.

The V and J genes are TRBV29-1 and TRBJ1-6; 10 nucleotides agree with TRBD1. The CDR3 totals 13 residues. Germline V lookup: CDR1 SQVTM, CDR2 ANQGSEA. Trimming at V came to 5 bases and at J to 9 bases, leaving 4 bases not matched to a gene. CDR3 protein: CSVRDRGVSPLHF. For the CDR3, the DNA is TGCAGCGTTAGGGACAGGGGAGTTTCACCCCTCCACTTT. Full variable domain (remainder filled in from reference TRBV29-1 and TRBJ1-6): SAVISQKPSRDICQRGTSLTIQCQVDSQVTMMFWYRQQPGQSLTLIATANQGSEATYESGFVIDKFPISRPNLTFSTLTVSNMSPEDSSIYLCSVRDRGVSPLHFGNGTRLTVT.

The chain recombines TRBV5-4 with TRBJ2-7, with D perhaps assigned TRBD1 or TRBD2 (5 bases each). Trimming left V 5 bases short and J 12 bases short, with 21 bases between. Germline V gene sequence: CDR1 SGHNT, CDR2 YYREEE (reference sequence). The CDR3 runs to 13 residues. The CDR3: CASSKYPGPWVYF. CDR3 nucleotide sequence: TGTGCCAGCAGTAAATACCCGGGGCCTTGGGTGTACTTC.

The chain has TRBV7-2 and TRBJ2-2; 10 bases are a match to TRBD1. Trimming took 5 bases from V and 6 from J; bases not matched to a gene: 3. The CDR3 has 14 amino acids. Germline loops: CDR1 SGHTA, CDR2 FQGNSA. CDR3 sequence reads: CASSRGTGAGELFF. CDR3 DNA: TGTGCCAGCAGCCGTGGGACAGGGGCCGGGGAGCTGTTTTTT.

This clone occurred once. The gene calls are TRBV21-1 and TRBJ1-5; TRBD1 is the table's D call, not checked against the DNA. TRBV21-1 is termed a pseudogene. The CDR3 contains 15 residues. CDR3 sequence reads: CASSKEGNSNQPQHF. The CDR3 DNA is TGTGCCAGCAGCAAAGAGGGGAATAGCAATCAGCCCCAGCATTTT.

Here the CDR3 DNA reads TGTGCCAGCAGCCGAGTAGGGGTAGGGGATAATTCACCCCTCCACTTT. This translates into CASSRVGVGDNSPLHF. The chain couples TRBV7-2 to TRBJ1-6, with D maybe TRBD1 (5 bases). The CDR3 spans 16 residues. Germline V gene data show CDR1 as SGHTA and CDR2 as FQGNSA. With 5 bases removed from V and 5 bases from J, the gap between germline ends came to 16 bases.

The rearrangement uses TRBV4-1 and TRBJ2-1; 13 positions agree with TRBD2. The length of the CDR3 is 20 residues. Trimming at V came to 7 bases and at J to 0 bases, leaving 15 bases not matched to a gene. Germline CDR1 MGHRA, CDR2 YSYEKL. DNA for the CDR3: TGCGCCAGCACCTATGGTGGGGGACTAGCGGGGCTCAGCTCCTACAATGAGCAGTTCTTC. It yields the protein CASTYGGGLAGLSSYNEQFF.